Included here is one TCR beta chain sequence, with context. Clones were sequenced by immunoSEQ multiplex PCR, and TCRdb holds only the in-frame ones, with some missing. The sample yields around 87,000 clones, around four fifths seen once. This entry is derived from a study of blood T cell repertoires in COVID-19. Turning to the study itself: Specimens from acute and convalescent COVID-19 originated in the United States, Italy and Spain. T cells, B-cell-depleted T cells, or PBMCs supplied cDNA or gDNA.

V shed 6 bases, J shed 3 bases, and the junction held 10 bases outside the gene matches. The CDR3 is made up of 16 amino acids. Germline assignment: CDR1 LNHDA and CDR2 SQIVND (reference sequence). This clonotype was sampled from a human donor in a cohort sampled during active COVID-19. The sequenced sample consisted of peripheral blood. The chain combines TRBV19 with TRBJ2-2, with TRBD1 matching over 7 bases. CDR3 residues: CASRKGQAEYTGELFF. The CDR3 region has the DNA TGTGCCAGTAGAAAAGGACAGGCGGAATACACCGGGGAGCTGTTTTTT.